The next 16 T cell receptor beta chains were all read from a single sample in a study of blood T cell repertoires in COVID-19. Sequencing was performed with immunoSEQ multiplex PCR; in TCRdb, only in-frame clones are kept and a portion is missing. The sample contains more than 95,000 clones, 65% to 90% of which appear only once. The sample taken for sequencing was peripheral blood. These receptors were taken from a man aged 50 to 60 with acute or convalescent COVID-19.

This clone was detected only once. The chain has TRBV27 and TRBJ1-2; perhaps TRBD1 as D (5 bases). Trimming took 3 bases from V and 8 from J, leaving 19 bases between them. CDR3 size: 15 residues. CDR1 and CDR2 (germline): MNHEY, SMNVEV (reference sequence). CDR3 sequence: CASSFKVGHPRGYTF. The CDR3 DNA follows: TGTGCCAGCAGTTTTAAGGTAGGACACCCCCGGGGCTACACCTTC.

In its sample, this clone was seen once. The rearrangement uses TRBV27 and TRBJ2-7, with TRBD2 matching 13 bases. Germline assignment: CDR1 MNHEY and CDR2 SMNVEV (reference sequence). The CDR3 spans 16 residues. V trimming: 6 bases; J trimming: 2 bases; junction bases outside the gene matches: 7. CDR3 region: CASSGTSGTFAYEQYF. The CDR3 coding sequence is TGTGCCAGCAGCGGGACTAGCGGGACCTTCGCCTACGAGCAGTACTTC.

J is TRBJ2-7 and V is TRBV10-2; 8 positions match TRBD2. From germline, CDR1 is WSHSY and CDR2 SAAADI. The V and J ends lost 7 bases and 2 bases, in that order; junction bases with no gene match: 7. This CDR3 has 14 residues. CDR3 residues: CASISSGPAYEQYF. Here the CDR3 DNA reads TGCGCCAGCATCTCTAGCGGGCCCGCCTACGAGCAGTACTTC.

The CDR3 DNA follows: TGTGCCAGCAGCCCGGGACAGGGGAGGTATGGCTACACCTTC. Its protein product is CASSPGQGRYGYTF. The chain couples TRBV5-5 to TRBJ1-2, with 10 bases identical to TRBD1. CDR3 length equals 14 residues. J was trimmed by 5 bases and V by 4 bases; bases with no gene match: 5. Germline V gene sequence: CDR1 SGHKS, CDR2 YYEKEE (reference sequence).

This clone has a single count. The CDR3 reads CAWSDARDTQYF. CDR3 bases: TGTGCCTGGAGTGATGCACGGGATACGCAGTATTTT. The genes are TRBV30 and TRBJ2-3, with no clear D. The V and J ends lost 1 base and 6 bases respectively, with 8 bases between them. This CDR3 has 12 residues. Germline V gene data show CDR1 as GTSNPN and CDR2 as SVGIG (reference sequence).

The table lists this clone with a few counts. The chain employs TRBV7-3 and TRBJ2-1, with D maybe TRBD2 (5 bases). This CDR3 is 13 amino acids long. V was cut by 2 bases and J by 5 bases, with 7 bases left in between. The germline CDR1 and CDR2 sequences are SGHTA and FQGTGA. The CDR3 DNA reads as TGTGCCAGCAGCTTAGCCGGGGACAATGAGCAGTTCTTC. The encoded protein is CASSLAGDNEQFF.

The chain employs TRBV9 and TRBJ2-3; the match to TRBD2 covers 7 bases. The CDR3 extends over 14 amino acids. With V trimmed by 2 bases and J by 5 bases, 5 bases remained unmatched. In germline, CDR1 is SGDLS, CDR2 YYNGEE. The CDR3: CASSVAGEGDTQYF. DNA for the CDR3: TGTGCCAGCAGCGTGGCGGGAGAGGGAGATACGCAGTATTTT.

This clone turned up a few times. V usage is TRBV14 and J usage is TRBJ2-1; TRBD1 agrees at 7 bases. The junction had 8 bases not matched to a gene; V was cut back by 7 bases and J by 2 bases. The CDR3 loop spans 15 amino acids. Germline V gene data show CDR1 as SGHDN and CDR2 as FVKESK. CDR3: CASTQAGTAYNEQFF. CDR3 nucleotide sequence: TGTGCCAGCACCCAGGCCGGGACAGCCTACAATGAGCAGTTCTTC. The full variable domain, rest sourced from reference TRBV14 and TRBJ2-1, is EAGVTQFPSHSVIEKGQTVTLRCDPISGHDNLYWYRRVMGKEIKFLLHFVKESKQDESGMPNNRFLAERTGGTYSTLKVQPAELEDSGVYFCASTQAGTAYNEQFFGPGTRLTVL.

The gene calls are TRBV5-1 and TRBJ2-7; D may be TRBD1 (6 bases). Looked up from germline, CDR1 is SGHRS and CDR2 is YFSETQ. This CDR3 contains 14 residues. The germline V and J ends were trimmed by 2 bases and 3 bases, with 12 bases remaining between them. The CDR3, as DNA: TGCGCCAGCAGCTTCCGGGACACATTCTACGAGCAGTACTTC. As protein: CASSFRDTFYEQYF.

This clone was counted once. The rearrangement joins TRBV19 to TRBJ2-4; TRBD2 might be the D (6 bases). This CDR3 is built from 15 residues. Trimming shortened V by 5 bases and J by 1 base, and 12 bases separated the two germline ends. Germline V CDR1 and CDR2: LNHDA, SQIVND (reference sequence). CDR3 sequence: CASSAGTVAKNIQYF. The CDR3 DNA sequence: TGTGCCAGTAGTGCCGGGACTGTGGCCAAAAACATTCAGTACTTC.

The chain joins TRBV30 to TRBJ1-5, with unresolved D. This CDR3 has 15 amino acids. The ends were cut back, 1 base at V and 1 base at J, with 11 bases in the middle. The V gene's germline CDR1 is GTSNPN and CDR2 SVGIG (reference sequence). CDR3 sequence reads: CAWSDPGVSNQPQHF. The CDR3 coding sequence is TGTGCCTGGAGTGACCCGGGAGTGAGCAATCAGCCCCAGCATTTT.

The J gene is TRBJ2-3, the V gene TRBV12-3 or TRBV12-4; 8 bases align to TRBD2. The CDR3 loop spans 13 amino acids. With V trimmed by 10 bases and J by 4 bases, 7 bases remained unmatched. The CDR3: CATTGGSADTQYF. In nucleotides, the CDR3 is TGTGCCACCACGGGGGGGTCTGCAGATACGCAGTATTTT.

J is TRBJ2-2 and V is TRBV6-5; D might be TRBD2 (6 bases). The germline CDR1 and CDR2 sequences are MNHEY and SVGAGI. Trimming shortened V by 1 base and J by 4 bases, and 10 bases separated the two germline ends. The CDR3 consists of 15 residues. CDR3 DNA: TGTGCCAGCAGTTACTTGGGAGGAGGCACCGGGGAGCTGTTTTTT. Protein product: CASSYLGGGTGELFF.

V usage is TRBV6-4 and J usage is TRBJ2-7, with 8 nucleotides matching TRBD2. Losses at the gene ends were 7 bases for V and 4 bases for J; bases not matched to a gene: 3. Per the germline V gene, CDR1 is MRHNA and CDR2 is SNTAGT. There are 12 residues in the CDR3. CDR3 residues: CASTAGEYEQYF. The CDR3 DNA sequence: TGTGCCAGCACAGCGGGGGAGTACGAGCAGTACTTC.

This clone was counted only a few times. The chain uses TRBV11-3 and TRBJ2-7; D is possibly TRBD2 (5 bases). Germline-derived CDR1 and CDR2 are SGHNT and YENEEA. The V gene lost 3 bases and the J gene lost 7 bases, with 10 bases spanning the gap. This CDR3 has 12 residues. In DNA form, the CDR3 reads TGTGCCAGCAGCTTGGGCGCGGGTGAGCAGTACTTC. Translation: CASSLGAGEQYF.

The chain employs TRBV5-4 and TRBJ2-5; a weak D match, TRBD2 (6 bases). CDR1 and CDR2 (germline): SGHNT, YYREEE (reference sequence). Between the trimmed V and J ends, which lost 3 bases and 2 bases, there was a span of 20 bases. The CDR3 extends over 17 amino acids. The CDR3 protein is CASSSRGRGRKQETQYF. The CDR3 nucleotides are TGTGCCAGCAGCTCCCGGGGGAGAGGACGGAAACAAGAGACCCAGTACTTC. Full variable domain (remainder filled in from reference TRBV5-4 and TRBJ2-5): ETGVTQSPTHLIKTRGQQVTLRCSSQSGHNTVSWYQQALGQGPQFIFQYYREEENGRGNFPPRFSGLQFPNYSSELNVNALELDDSALYLCASSSRGRGRKQETQYFGPGTRLLVL.